This T cell receptor beta chain derives from a study of shared T cell receptors in the human thymus. TCRdb's table, derived via immunoSEQ multiplex PCR, lists solely in-frame clones and lacks some. The top ten hold about 0.01% of the sample, which has approximately 660,000 clones, roughly 90% seen once. V lost 4 bases to trimming and J lost 2 bases, with 6 bases between them. This CDR3 spans 12 amino acids. Looked up from germline, CDR1 is GTSNPN and CDR2 is SVGIG (reference sequence). These data were also filed under a second study, of human thymus T cells. This second study notes: All donors were healthy Finnish infants who were undergoing corrective surgery to treat congenital heart defects. Thymic repertoires of unrelated individuals were reported in related research to overlap highly.

Sequencing used thymocytes. The origin of this receptor is a boy less than two years old with a congenital heart defect. V is TRBV30 and J is TRBJ1-5, with D uncertain. The CDR3 is CAWNFGNQPQHF. CDR3 coding DNA: TGTGCCTGGAACTTTGGCAATCAGCCCCAGCATTTT.